These T cell receptor beta chains were read from a single sample in a study of identical twins. TCRdb reprocessed the 5' RACE reads via MiXCR and lists one record per CDR3 protein. The repertoire holds 270,000 or so distinct CDR3 sequences, with approximately 8.3% as singletons. The sample was also reused in another study, on yellow fever vaccine responses in identical twins.

Sequencing was done on a sample of CD8+ T cells sorted from blood. The source of these receptors is a woman aged 18-29 years in good health. CDR3s include the opening cysteine and the closing phenylalanine or tryptophan. D genes are given only for firm matches. Rows may omit the clone size; those that give it use once, few, many or a size class.

size: many; J: TRBJ2-2; D: TRBD1; length: 18; V: TRBV6-2/TRBV6-3; DNA: TGTGCCAGCAGTTGGCTCAGGGGGCAAGTCGCGAACACCGGGGAGCTGTTTTTT; CDR3: CASSWLRGQVANTGELFF
size: many; J: TRBJ2-3; D: TRBD2; length: 15; V: TRBV9; DNA: TGTGCCAGCAGCCCGTCGGGAGGAAGCACAGATACGCAGTATTTT; CDR3: CASSPSGGSTDTQYF
size: many; J: TRBJ2-5; D: .; length: 16; V: TRBV7-9; DNA: TGTGCCAGCAGCTCCACTACAGGGAGGGAGCTAGAGACCCAGTACTTC; CDR3: CASSSTTGRELETQYF
size: many; J: TRBJ2-1; D: .; length: 15; V: TRBV7-9; DNA: TGTGCCAGCAGCTCCGGGGTAAGCGAATTCGATGAGCAGTTCTTC; CDR3: CASSSGVSEFDEQFF
size: few; J: TRBJ2-3; D: TRBD2; length: 16; V: TRBV7-8; DNA: TGTGCCAGCAGCTTAGAGGGAGGGGTGGGCACAGATACGCAGTATTTT; CDR3: CASSLEGGVGTDTQYF
size: .; J: TRBJ1-6; D: .; length: 16; V: TRBV4-3; DNA: TGCGCCAGCAGTCCCGCGAGGGAGTTGGTCGGTTCACCCCTCCACTTT; CDR3: CASSPARELVGSPLHF
size: many; J: TRBJ2-7; D: .; length: 12; V: TRBV29-1; DNA: TGCAGCGCCACGGACGGGGGCTACGAGCAGTACTTC; CDR3: CSATDGGYEQYF
size: few; J: TRBJ2-3; D: .; length: 15; V: TRBV9; DNA: TGTGCCAGCAGCGTAGAAACAGGGTCCACAGATACGCAGTATTTT; CDR3: CASSVETGSTDTQYF
size: .; J: TRBJ2-1; D: TRBD2; length: 16; V: TRBV19; DNA: TGTGCCAGTAGTATTCTTGCGGGAGGGCCGTCCAATGAGCAGTTCTTC; CDR3: CASSILAGGPSNEQFF
size: many; J: TRBJ2-2; D: .; length: 13; V: TRBV6-2/TRBV6-3; DNA: TGTGCCAGTACGGGAGCGTGGCCCGGGGAGCTGTTTTTT; CDR3: CASTGAWPGELFF
size: few; J: TRBJ2-7; D: .; length: 14; V: TRBV7-9; DNA: TGTGCCAGCAGCTTAGTTGCCTCTGACTACGAGCAGTACTTC; CDR3: CASSLVASDYEQYF
size: .; J: TRBJ2-3; D: TRBD2; length: 16; V: TRBV7-7; DNA: TGTGCTAGCAGCCAAGGACTAGCGGGAGATTGGGATACGCAGTATTTT; CDR3: CASSQGLAGDWDTQYF
size: few; J: TRBJ2-7; D: .; length: 13; V: TRBV28; DNA: TGTGCCAGCACCCTATGGGGGTGGAACGAGCAGTACTTC; CDR3: CASTLWGWNEQYF
size: many; J: TRBJ2-2; D: TRBD1; length: 17; V: TRBV12-3/TRBV12-4; DNA: TGTGCCAGCAGTCCTCCGAGGGGACAGCTAAACACCGGGGAGCTGTTTTTT; CDR3: CASSPPRGQLNTGELFF
size: many; J: TRBJ2-2; D: .; length: 12; V: TRBV29-1; DNA: TGCAGCGTTGAAGTCAACACCGGGGAGCTGTTTTTT; CDR3: CSVEVNTGELFF
size: few; J: TRBJ2-1; D: .; length: 15; V: TRBV12-3/TRBV12-4; DNA: TGTGCCAGCAGTTTTTTTTGGGGCGGGCACAATGAGCAGTTCTTC; CDR3: CASSFFWGGHNEQFF
size: .; J: TRBJ2-3; D: .; length: 14; V: TRBV20-1; DNA: TGCAGTGCGAGCCCGAGAACGGGAGAATATACGCAGTATTTT; CDR3: CSASPRTGEYTQYF
size: few; J: TRBJ2-7; D: .; length: 13; V: TRBV6-2/TRBV6-3; DNA: TGTGCCAGCAGTTCAAGGGGCCCCTACGAGCAGTACTTC; CDR3: CASSSRGPYEQYF
size: many; J: TRBJ2-2; D: .; length: 13; V: TRBV5-1; DNA: TGCGCCAGCAGCTTGGCTGGCGGTTTGGAGCTGTTTTTT; CDR3: CASSLAGGLELFF
size: many; J: TRBJ2-2; D: .; length: 16; V: TRBV12-3/TRBV12-4; DNA: TGTGCCAGCAGCCTTAGTAGTTACGCGAACACCGGGGAGCTGTTTTTT; CDR3: CASSLSSYANTGELFF
size: .; J: TRBJ2-1; D: .; length: 15; V: TRBV4-1; DNA: TGCGCCAGCAGCCAAGAAGTCCTACGTCGGGATGAGCAGTTCTTC; CDR3: CASSQEVLRRDEQFF
size: many; J: TRBJ2-7; D: .; length: 13; V: TRBV29-1; DNA: TGCAGCGTTGAAGATGGGCTCAGTCCCGAGCAGTACTTC; CDR3: CSVEDGLSPEQYF
size: .; J: TRBJ1-1; D: TRBD1; length: 14; V: TRBV5-5; DNA: TGTGCCATCAGCTCGGGACAGGTCAGGACTGAAGCTTTCTTT; CDR3: CAISSGQVRTEAFF
size: many; J: TRBJ2-3; D: .; length: 15; V: TRBV7-9; DNA: TGTGCCAGCAGCCCCCCAGGCCTCAGCACAGATACGCAGTATTTT; CDR3: CASSPPGLSTDTQYF
size: many; J: TRBJ2-3; D: .; length: 14; V: TRBV7-8; DNA: TGTGCCAGCAGCCCCCTGGGCGGGGCAGATACGCAGTATTTT; CDR3: CASSPLGGADTQYF
size: .; J: TRBJ2-7; D: TRBD1; length: 14; V: TRBV4-2; DNA: TGTGCCAGCAGCCCCCGGGACAGGGATCCCGAGCAGTACTTC; CDR3: CASSPRDRDPEQYF
size: few; J: TRBJ2-1; D: TRBD2; length: 16; V: TRBV7-6; DNA: TGTGCCAGCAGCCGGGCCACGGGAGGGGACAACAATGAGCAGTTCTTC; CDR3: CASSRATGGDNNEQFF
size: few; J: TRBJ2-7; D: .; length: 13; V: TRBV11-2; DNA: TGTGCCAGCAGCTGGGACGACTCCTACGAGCAGTACTTC; CDR3: CASSWDDSYEQYF
size: .; J: TRBJ1-1; D: .; length: 10; V: TRBV29-1; DNA: TGCAGCGCGGGGGCCACTGAAGCTTTCTTT; CDR3: CSAGATEAFF
size: many; J: TRBJ1-5; D: .; length: 12; V: TRBV7-9; DNA: TGTGCCAGCGGGCAGGGAGGTCAGCCCCAGCATTTT; CDR3: CASGQGGQPQHF
size: many; J: TRBJ2-3; D: TRBD2; length: 15; V: TRBV4-2; DNA: TGTGCCAGCAGCTTACTAGCGGGAGACACAGATACGCAGTATTTT; CDR3: CASSLLAGDTDTQYF
size: many; J: TRBJ2-7; D: .; length: 14; V: TRBV5-6; DNA: TGTGCCAGCAGCTTGAACAGAGTCTCCTACGAGCAGTACTTC; CDR3: CASSLNRVSYEQYF
size: many; J: TRBJ2-1; D: TRBD1; length: 13; V: TRBV29-1; DNA: TGCAGCGCTGCCGACAGGGCCCCGTCTGAGCAGTTCTTC; CDR3: CSAADRAPSEQFF
size: .; J: TRBJ2-2; D: TRBD2; length: 15; V: TRBV3-1; DNA: TGTGCCAGCAGCCAAGTGAGCGGGGGGTCCGGGGAGCTGTTTTTT; CDR3: CASSQVSGGSGELFF
size: many; J: TRBJ2-1; D: .; length: 15; V: TRBV20-1; DNA: TGCAGTGCTAGAGATCCAAGGTCCCGTTACAATGAGCAGTTCTTC; CDR3: CSARDPRSRYNEQFF
size: .; J: TRBJ2-7; D: .; length: 12; V: TRBV29-1; DNA: TGCAGCGTTGAAGACCCCCCCTACGAGCAGTACTTC; CDR3: CSVEDPPYEQYF
size: .; J: TRBJ2-3; D: TRBD2; length: 14; V: TRBV28; DNA: TGTGCCAGCAGTTTACGCGGGAGCTCAGATACGCAGTATTTT; CDR3: CASSLRGSSDTQYF
size: .; J: TRBJ1-1; D: .; length: 15; V: TRBV9; DNA: TGTGCCAGCAGCGTAGGACCACTTATGAACACTGAAGCTTTCTTT; CDR3: CASSVGPLMNTEAFF
size: .; J: TRBJ2-3; D: .; length: 13; V: TRBV29-1; DNA: TGCAGCGTTGTTCCAGGGAGATCAGATACGCAGTATTTT; CDR3: CSVVPGRSDTQYF
size: many; J: TRBJ2-1; D: .; length: 11; V: TRBV29-1; DNA: TGCAGCGTTTGGCGCGACAATGAGCAGTTCTTC; CDR3: CSVWRDNEQFF
size: few; J: TRBJ2-1; D: TRBD2; length: 16; V: TRBV27; DNA: TGTGCCACCCACGCGACTAGCGGACCTGGTTTTGGTGAGCAGTTCTTC; CDR3: CATHATSGPGFGEQFF
size: few; J: TRBJ2-7; D: .; length: 14; V: TRBV9; DNA: TGTGCCAGCAGCGTAGAGGCCAGGGGTTACGAGCAGTACTTC; CDR3: CASSVEARGYEQYF
size: .; J: TRBJ2-3; D: .; length: 12; V: TRBV12-3/TRBV12-4; DNA: TGTGCCAGCAGGGGACGTCCAGATACGCAGTATTTT; CDR3: CASRGRPDTQYF
size: many; J: TRBJ1-1; D: .; length: 13; V: TRBV7-9; DNA: TGTGCCAGCAGCCGTGGCCCCCAAACTGAAGCTTTCTTT; CDR3: CASSRGPQTEAFF
size: many; J: TRBJ2-3; D: TRBD1; length: 15; V: TRBV7-9; DNA: TGTGCCAGCAGCTTACTTACAGGGGCGACAGATACGCAGTATTTT; CDR3: CASSLLTGATDTQYF
size: .; J: TRBJ1-4; D: .; length: 17; V: TRBV12-3/TRBV12-4; DNA: TGTGCCAGCAGTCCCGGGACATACCCTGCAACTAATGAAAAACTGTTTTTT; CDR3: CASSPGTYPATNEKLFF
size: .; J: TRBJ1-1; D: .; length: 15; V: TRBV7-2; DNA: TGTGCCAGCAGCTTAGGATCCGGCAGGGACACTGAAGCTTTCTTT; CDR3: CASSLGSGRDTEAFF
size: many; J: TRBJ2-1; D: .; length: 13; V: TRBV7-8; DNA: TGTGCCAGCAGCCACACCCCAGTCGATGAGCAGTTCTTC; CDR3: CASSHTPVDEQFF